Sequencing of this TCR beta chain was carried out in a study of glioma-infiltrating T cells after dendritic cell vaccination. Study-level background: Patients received three intradermal dendritic cell vaccine injections at biweekly intervals.

Produced via immunoSEQ multiplex PCR; TCRdb's table is partial and in-frame only. Of under 4,000 clones in the sample, roughly 85% were seen once. As for this clone: What it binds is unknown.

The germline gives CDR1 MGHRA, CDR2 YSYEKL. Trimming shortened V by 1 base and J by 12 bases, and 22 bases separated the two germline ends. The CDR3 runs to 16 residues. Study-level results: Complete blood and tumor specimen sets were limited to few patients.

The receptor was derived from a human donor with glioblastoma. This chain uses TRBV4-1 with TRBJ2-1, with D tentatively TRBD2 (6 bases). Sample: tumor tissue, taken before dendritic cell vaccination. The CDR3 nucleotides are TGCGCCAGCAGCCAAGTTTCGAGCGGGCATTCCCAGGGGCAGTTCTTC. This sequence encodes CASSQVSSGHSQGQFF.